This is a list of T cell receptor beta chains from one sample in a study of T cell responses to AZD1222 COVID-19 vaccine. TCRdb's copy holds only in-frame clones and misses some; the assay was immunoSEQ multiplex PCR. Of under 110,000 clones detected, 70% to 90% appear once; the ten largest clones hold roughly 10%. The specimen comprised peripheral blood, sampled 28 days after the second AZD1222 dose. The receptors were gathered from an adult who received the AZD1222 COVID-19 vaccine. The CDR3 runs from the conserved cysteine through the conserved F or W. A D gene is named only where the DNA matches it firmly. Not every row has a clone size; where given, it reads once, few, many or a size class.

v_call: TRBV5-4; clone_size: once; j_call: TRBJ2-7; d_call: TRBD2; cdr3_aa: CASSLGLAGTSYEQYF; cdr3_nt: TGTGCCAGCAGCCTTGGACTAGCGGGAACCTCCTACGAGCAGTACTTC
v_call: TRBV28; clone_size: -; j_call: TRBJ1-2; d_call: -; cdr3_aa: CASSSRGYGYTF; cdr3_nt: TGTGCCAGCAGTTCACGGGGCTATGGCTACACCTTC
v_call: TRBV18; clone_size: -; j_call: TRBJ1-3; d_call: -; cdr3_aa: CASSRDDSRSGNTIYF; cdr3_nt: TGTGCCAGCTCCCGGGACGACTCACGCTCTGGAAACACCATATATTTT
v_call: TRBV28; clone_size: -; j_call: TRBJ2-7; d_call: -; cdr3_aa: CASTASYEQYF; cdr3_nt: TGTGCCAGCACAGCCTCCTACGAGCAGTACTTC
v_call: TRBV12-3/TRBV12-4; clone_size: -; j_call: TRBJ1-1; d_call: -; cdr3_aa: CASMVDLNTEAFF; cdr3_nt: TGTGCCAGCATGGTAGATTTGAACACTGAAGCTTTCTTT
v_call: TRBV7-8; clone_size: -; j_call: TRBJ2-7; d_call: -; cdr3_aa: CASSLDPAVTYEQYF; cdr3_nt: TGTGCCAGCAGCTTAGATCCAGCGGTTACCTACGAGCAGTACTTC
v_call: TRBV25-1; clone_size: -; j_call: TRBJ1-1; d_call: TRBD1; cdr3_aa: CASESTGTASEAFF; cdr3_nt: TGTGCCAGTGAGTCTACCGGGACAGCCTCTGAAGCTTTCTTT
v_call: TRBV30; clone_size: -; j_call: TRBJ2-2; d_call: -; cdr3_aa: CAWIGEGTMAGELFF; cdr3_nt: TGTGCCTGGATAGGTGAGGGTACTATGGCCGGGGAGCTGTTTTTT
v_call: TRBV6-6; clone_size: -; j_call: TRBJ2-1; d_call: -; cdr3_aa: CASSGLNEQFF; cdr3_nt: TGTGCCAGCAGTGGACTAAATGAGCAGTTCTTC
v_call: TRBV6-1; clone_size: -; j_call: TRBJ2-6; d_call: TRBD1; cdr3_aa: CASSARTGGSGANVLTF; cdr3_nt: TGTGCCAGCAGTGCCCGGACAGGTGGTTCTGGGGCCAACGTCCTGACTTTC
v_call: TRBV28; clone_size: -; j_call: TRBJ2-3; d_call: TRBD2; cdr3_aa: CASSLHRPGLATDTQYF; cdr3_nt: TGTGCCAGCAGTCTACACCGTCCGGGACTAGCGACAGATACGCAGTATTTT
v_call: TRBV6-1; clone_size: -; j_call: TRBJ1-6; d_call: -; cdr3_aa: CASSEDPNSPLHF; cdr3_nt: TGTGCCAGCAGTGAAGATCCAAATTCACCCCTCCACTTT
v_call: TRBV5-1; clone_size: -; j_call: TRBJ2-3; d_call: -; cdr3_aa: CASSLAEGGADTQYF; cdr3_nt: TGCGCCAGCAGCTTGGCGGAGGGAGGAGCAGATACGCAGTATTTT
v_call: TRBV7-8; clone_size: few; j_call: TRBJ1-1; d_call: TRBD1; cdr3_aa: CASSPGTGMNTEAFF; cdr3_nt: TGTGCCAGCAGCCCCGGGACAGGGATGAACACTGAAGCTTTCTTT
v_call: TRBV28; clone_size: -; j_call: TRBJ2-1; d_call: TRBD2; cdr3_aa: CASYSGPVNEQFF; cdr3_nt: TGTGCCAGCTATAGCGGGCCCGTCAATGAGCAGTTCTTC
v_call: TRBV7-2; clone_size: -; j_call: TRBJ1-1; d_call: -; cdr3_aa: CASSPQRGGLGTEAFF; cdr3_nt: TGTGCCAGCAGCCCTCAGAGGGGGGGCCTGGGCACTGAAGCTTTCTTT
v_call: TRBV12-3/TRBV12-4; clone_size: -; j_call: TRBJ2-3; d_call: -; cdr3_aa: CASSPGPEYTQYF; cdr3_nt: TGTGCCAGCAGTCCGGGCCCCGAATATACGCAGTATTTT
v_call: TRBV19; clone_size: -; j_call: TRBJ1-4; d_call: TRBD1; cdr3_aa: CASRKQGAREKLFF; cdr3_nt: TGTGCCAGTAGGAAACAGGGGGCGCGTGAAAAACTGTTTTTT
v_call: TRBV7-9; clone_size: -; j_call: TRBJ2-7; d_call: TRBD2; cdr3_aa: CASSPGLAGYYEQYF; cdr3_nt: TGTGCCAGCAGCCCCGGACTAGCGGGGTACTACGAGCAGTACTTC
v_call: TRBV23-1; clone_size: -; j_call: TRBJ1-1; d_call: -; cdr3_aa: CASSQFPGGFTEAFF; cdr3_nt: TGCGCCAGCAGTCAATTTCCGGGGGGGTTCACTGAAGCTTTCTTT
v_call: TRBV19; clone_size: -; j_call: TRBJ2-5; d_call: -; cdr3_aa: CASRPGQGGETQYF; cdr3_nt: TGTGCCAGTAGACCCGGACAGGGAGGGGAGACCCAGTACTTC
v_call: TRBV21-1; clone_size: -; j_call: TRBJ1-3; d_call: -; cdr3_aa: CASSKFGRVPLFGNTIYF; cdr3_nt: TGTGCCAGCAGCAAATTCGGAAGGGTTCCTCTTTTTGGAAACACCATATATTTT
v_call: TRBV3-1/TRBV3-2; clone_size: -; j_call: TRBJ2-2; d_call: -; cdr3_aa: CASSQAGVAGELFF; cdr3_nt: TGTGCCAGCAGCCAAGCGGGGGTGGCCGGGGAGCTGTTTTTT
v_call: TRBV7-2; clone_size: -; j_call: TRBJ2-7; d_call: -; cdr3_aa: CASSLFPGLVYEQYF; cdr3_nt: TGTGCCAGCAGCTTATTCCCGGGACTCGTTTACGAGCAGTACTTC
v_call: TRBV27; clone_size: few; j_call: TRBJ2-7; d_call: TRBD2; cdr3_aa: CAATGTSSYEQYF; cdr3_nt: TGTGCCGCCACCGGGACTAGCTCCTACGAGCAGTACTTC
v_call: TRBV2; clone_size: few; j_call: TRBJ1-5; d_call: TRBD1; cdr3_aa: CASSPPGTGNQPQHF; cdr3_nt: TGTGCCAGCAGCCCCCCCGGGACAGGGAATCAGCCCCAGCATTTT